Here is one T cell receptor (beta chain) with its context. Its antigen remains unidentified. This CDR3 has 17 amino acids. With 2 bases removed from V and 4 bases from J, the gap between germline ends came to 20 bases. Germline V gene sequence: CDR1 MNHEY, CDR2 SVGEGT. The entry originates in a study of T-cell reconstitution after alpha-beta-depleted transplantation in children. Study-level findings and limits: At day 60, the high TCRbeta diversity found in some patients originated from recipient T cells and thymic progenitors that had survived. Two months or so post-transplant, alpha-beta T cells reportedly derived from several hundred expanded graft clones. One year after transplant, T-cell counts and diversity came mostly from newly produced T cells.

Preparation of the TCRbeta library used unique molecular identifiers. A single record per CDR3 protein comes from TCRdb applying MiXCR to the PCR reads. The sample has approximately 980,000 distinct CDR3 sequences; about 26% are singletons. The chain links TRBV6-2 or TRBV6-3 to TRBJ1-2; D not certain. The sequencing here drew on PBMCs, mostly from graft donor cells, taken 360 days after TCRalphabeta/CD19-depleted stem cell transplant. This clonotype was obtained from a boy younger than two who had a stem cell transplant for SCID, so the T cells may come from the graft donor. CDR3 sequence reads: CASSYHASLTWGYGYTF. The CDR3 DNA reads as TGTGCCAGCAGTTACCACGCGAGTTTAACGTGGGGCTATGGCTACACCTTC.